The subject of this entry is one TCR beta chain. This specimen comes from a study of blood T cell repertoires in COVID-19. For the study at large: The United States, Italy and Spain provided the acute and convalescent COVID-19 samples. T cells, B-cell-depleted T cells, or PBMCs supplied cDNA or gDNA.

Original processing notes: From reference gene primer amplification, estimates of nucleated cell counts were derived. The table came from immunoSEQ multiplex PCR; TCRdb's copy has only in-frame clones and leaves some out. That table is the source of V, J and clone size, and D and trimming were worked out from the DNA. The sample includes around 95,000 clones, 81% of them seen just once. CDR3 length equals 16 residues. Germline V lookup: CDR1 KGHSH, CDR2 LQKENI. Trimming cost V 1 base and J 3 bases; bases outside gene matches: 6. The clonotype comes from a woman older than 75 with acute or convalescent COVID-19. Sequenced input: peripheral blood. The genes are TRBV18 and TRBJ2-3; TRBD2 agrees at 8 bases. CDR3 nucleotide sequence: TGTGCCAGCTCACCACTCCTCGGCGGGGGGACAGATACGCAGTATTTT. Translating it yields CASSPLLGGGTDTQYF.